This TCR beta chain was sequenced for a study of T cells in Graves' hyperthyroidism and ophthalmopathy. Overall study findings and caveats: Most clonotypes that expanded in the thyroid above 0.001 also showed up in blood. The authors' 13 V-J model separated ophthalmopathy from stable hyperthyroidism.

This clonotype occurred a few times. Its antigen is still unknown. RNA transcripts provided the source from which TCR beta CDR3 regions were amplified. Using the HTBI primer set, a first-round RT-PCR was run on the TCR CDR3. Via MiXCR, TCRdb re-called the multiplex PCR reads, giving one row per CDR3 protein. The table has some 300,000 distinct CDR3 sequences, around a sixth seen once. The CDR3 length is 14 residues. Germline V gene sequence: CDR1 DFQATT, CDR2 SNEGSKA (reference sequence). V gave up 0 bases and J gave up 5 bases; unmatched junction bases: 3. Sample: blood. This clonotype was sampled from a man aged 25 to 45 with Graves' hyperthyroidism. The rearrangement joins TRBV20-1 to TRBJ1-5; TRBD1 aligns across 8 bases. The CDR3, as DNA: TGCAGTGCTAGAGAGGGACAGGTTTATCAGCCCCAGCATTTT. As protein: CSAREGQVYQPQHF.